This is a list of T cell receptor beta chains from one sample in a study of early T cells in non-severe SARS-CoV-2 infection. TCRdb re-called the 5' RACE reads with MiXCR, one entry per CDR3 protein. Among tens of thousands of distinct CDR3 sequences listed, approximately 9% were seen once. The specimen sequenced was whole blood. The receptor source for this set is an adult who was a healthcare worker with PCR-confirmed SARS-CoV-2 infection or an uninfected control (not recorded which). CDR3s include the opening cysteine and the closing phenylalanine or tryptophan. A D gene is named only where the DNA matches it firmly. Some rows have no size entry. The others give once, few or many, or a class for an expanded clone.

v_call: TRBV7-8
j_call: TRBJ2-1
clone_size: many
d_call: -
cdr3_nt: TGTGCCAGCAGCTCTCGGACAGGTTTAGCGGGGTTAAACAATGAGCAGTTCTTC
cdr3_aa: CASSSRTGLAGLNNEQFF

v_call: TRBV27
j_call: TRBJ2-3
clone_size: few
d_call: TRBD2
cdr3_nt: TGTGCCAGCAGTACCACTGGGGGCGGGAGGGTCGATGATACGCAGTATTTT
cdr3_aa: CASSTTGGGRVDDTQYF

v_call: TRBV7-2
j_call: TRBJ2-1
clone_size: many
d_call: -
cdr3_nt: TGTGCCAGCAGCTTGAATTTTAGGAATGAGCAGTTCTTC
cdr3_aa: CASSLNFRNEQFF

v_call: TRBV9
j_call: TRBJ2-7
clone_size: many
d_call: -
cdr3_nt: TGTGCCAGCAGCGTAGCTCCTCAGGGGTACGAGCAGTACTTC
cdr3_aa: CASSVAPQGYEQYF

v_call: TRBV13
j_call: TRBJ2-1
clone_size: few
d_call: TRBD1
cdr3_nt: TGTGCCAGCAGCTTAGTGGCGGGACAGGGGGCCTTATTCACCTACAATGAGCAGTTCTTC
cdr3_aa: CASSLVAGQGALFTYNEQFF

v_call: TRBV29-1
j_call: TRBJ2-1
clone_size: many
d_call: TRBD1
cdr3_nt: TGCAGCGTCCGGACAGGGGGATTGGATGAGCAGTTCTTC
cdr3_aa: CSVRTGGLDEQFF

v_call: TRBV30
j_call: TRBJ1-1
clone_size: few
d_call: -
cdr3_nt: TGTGCCTGGAGCAGGAACGGGGGCGGCACTGAAGCTTTCTTT
cdr3_aa: CAWSRNGGGTEAFF

v_call: TRBV18
j_call: TRBJ1-6
clone_size: many
d_call: -
cdr3_nt: TGTGCCAGCTCACCAAGAAGCTCCTATAATTCACCCCTCCACTTT
cdr3_aa: CASSPRSSYNSPLHF

v_call: TRBV11-2
j_call: TRBJ2-5
clone_size: many
d_call: -
cdr3_nt: TGTGCCAGCAGCTTCGGAGAGACCCAGTACTTC
cdr3_aa: CASSFGETQYF

v_call: TRBV20-1
j_call: TRBJ1-3
clone_size: -
d_call: -
cdr3_nt: TGCAGTGCCAGTGGACCCGCTGGAAACACCATATATTTT
cdr3_aa: CSASGPAGNTIYF

v_call: TRBV20-1
j_call: TRBJ1-6
clone_size: -
d_call: -
cdr3_nt: TGCAGTGCTAGACAGGGGTCACCCCTCCACTTT
cdr3_aa: CSARQGSPLHF

v_call: TRBV5-4
j_call: TRBJ1-2
clone_size: -
d_call: TRBD1
cdr3_nt: TGTGCCAGCAGCTTGGGGGTGGGACAGGGTGACTATGGCTACGCCTTC
cdr3_aa: CASSLGVGQGDYGYAF

v_call: TRBV28
j_call: TRBJ1-2
clone_size: few
d_call: -
cdr3_nt: TGTGCCAGCTTCGCAGTCGGGCCTGGCTACACCTTC
cdr3_aa: CASFAVGPGYTF

v_call: TRBV28
j_call: TRBJ2-7
clone_size: -
d_call: TRBD1
cdr3_nt: TGTGCCAGCAATACAGGGGGCGAAGAATCCTACGAGCAGTACTTC
cdr3_aa: CASNTGGEESYEQYF

v_call: TRBV7-9
j_call: TRBJ1-2
clone_size: many
d_call: -
cdr3_nt: TGTGCCAGCAGCTCCTCAGGGGCGAGGAGCTATGGCTACACCTTC
cdr3_aa: CASSSSGARSYGYTF

v_call: TRBV4-2
j_call: TRBJ2-6
clone_size: few
d_call: -
cdr3_nt: TGTGCCAGCAGCCTAAAGGGGTTCTCCGGGGCCAACGTCCTGACTTTC
cdr3_aa: CASSLKGFSGANVLTF

v_call: TRBV20-1
j_call: TRBJ2-7
clone_size: few
d_call: TRBD1
cdr3_nt: TGCAGTGCTAGGGGAGCCGGCGACAGGGGGTACTACGAGCAGTACTTC
cdr3_aa: CSARGAGDRGYYEQYF

v_call: TRBV7-9
j_call: TRBJ2-1
clone_size: -
d_call: -
cdr3_nt: TGTTGTTACAATGAGCAGTTCTTC
cdr3_aa: CCYNEQFF

v_call: TRBV10-2
j_call: TRBJ1-1
clone_size: many
d_call: -
cdr3_nt: TGCGCCAGCAGAGCCGGGACGGCCATGAACACTGAAGCTTTCTTT
cdr3_aa: CASRAGTAMNTEAFF

v_call: TRBV19
j_call: TRBJ2-7
clone_size: many
d_call: TRBD2
cdr3_nt: TGTGCCAGTAGACCGGGACTAGCGCCCTACGAGCAGTACTTC
cdr3_aa: CASRPGLAPYEQYF

v_call: TRBV28
j_call: TRBJ1-5
clone_size: many
d_call: -
cdr3_nt: TGTGCCAGCAGTTTGACCTTGAGCAATCAGCCCCAGCATTTT
cdr3_aa: CASSLTLSNQPQHF

v_call: TRBV12-3/TRBV12-4
j_call: TRBJ2-2
clone_size: -
d_call: -
cdr3_nt: TGTGCCAGCAGTTTGGTAGAGACCGGGGAGCTGTTTTTT
cdr3_aa: CASSLVETGELFF

v_call: TRBV28
j_call: TRBJ2-5
clone_size: many
d_call: TRBD1
cdr3_nt: TGTGCCAGCAGCGACAGGGCCCAAGAGACCCAGTACTTC
cdr3_aa: CASSDRAQETQYF

v_call: TRBV2
j_call: TRBJ2-7
clone_size: -
d_call: -
cdr3_nt: TGTGCCAGCCTCCCGGCCGCGACCTACGAGCAGTACTTC
cdr3_aa: CASLPAATYEQYF

v_call: TRBV6-5
j_call: TRBJ2-6
clone_size: -
d_call: -
cdr3_nt: TGTGCCAGCAGTTACGAGACAGGCCCACACTCTGGGGCCAACGTCCTGACTTTC
cdr3_aa: CASSYETGPHSGANVLTF

v_call: TRBV28
j_call: TRBJ2-5
clone_size: many
d_call: TRBD1
cdr3_nt: TGTGCCAGCAGCCAATGGGACAGGCATTCCCTGACAGAGACCCAGTACTTC
cdr3_aa: CASSQWDRHSLTETQYF

v_call: TRBV12-5
j_call: TRBJ1-1
clone_size: many
d_call: -
cdr3_nt: TGTGCTGGTAGACTAATGGAGAACACTGAAGCTTTCTTT
cdr3_aa: CAGRLMENTEAFF

v_call: TRBV29-1
j_call: TRBJ2-1
clone_size: few
d_call: -
cdr3_nt: TGCAGCGGGCTTCGGGGGAACAATGAGCAGTTCTTC
cdr3_aa: CSGLRGNNEQFF

v_call: TRBV7-2
j_call: TRBJ2-1
clone_size: many
d_call: -
cdr3_nt: TGTGCCAGCAGCTCCCTTGGTGAGCAGTTCTTC
cdr3_aa: CASSSLGEQFF

v_call: TRBV7-2
j_call: TRBJ2-2
clone_size: many
d_call: -
cdr3_nt: TGTGCCAGCAGCGTCCGACAGCCGGACACCGGGGAGCTGTTTTTT
cdr3_aa: CASSVRQPDTGELFF

v_call: TRBV7-9
j_call: TRBJ2-7
clone_size: many
d_call: -
cdr3_nt: TGTGCCAGCAGCTACCAGTCCGAGCAGTACTTC
cdr3_aa: CASSYQSEQYF

v_call: TRBV29-1
j_call: TRBJ1-1
clone_size: many
d_call: -
cdr3_nt: TGCAGCGGCGGACGGCAGAACACTGAAGCTTTCTTT
cdr3_aa: CSGGRQNTEAFF

v_call: TRBV27
j_call: TRBJ2-7
clone_size: few
d_call: -
cdr3_nt: TGTGCCAGCAGGGGAGGGGGCGGTTCTCCCTACGAGCAGTACTTC
cdr3_aa: CASRGGGGSPYEQYF

v_call: TRBV20-1
j_call: TRBJ2-5
clone_size: many
d_call: -
cdr3_nt: TGCAGTGCTCCCCTGGGGGGTGAAGAGACCCAGTACTTC
cdr3_aa: CSAPLGGEETQYF

v_call: TRBV6-6
j_call: TRBJ2-3
clone_size: -
d_call: TRBD2
cdr3_nt: TGTGCCGTACCAGCGGGGGAAAGCACAGATACGCAGTATTTT
cdr3_aa: CAVPAGESTDTQYF

v_call: TRBV9
j_call: TRBJ2-1
clone_size: once
d_call: TRBD1
cdr3_nt: TGTGCCAGCAGCCCAGGGGGCGGGTACAATGAGCAGTTCTTC
cdr3_aa: CASSPGGGYNEQFF

v_call: TRBV7-8
j_call: TRBJ2-7
clone_size: -
d_call: -
cdr3_nt: TGTGCCAGCAGCTCCCCAGGCACCATCCTAGGCGAGCAGTACTTC
cdr3_aa: CASSSPGTILGEQYF

v_call: TRBV5-4
j_call: TRBJ2-5
clone_size: -
d_call: -
cdr3_nt: TGTGCCAGCAGCGGAAACCAAGAGACCCAGTACTTC
cdr3_aa: CASSGNQETQYF

v_call: TRBV20-1
j_call: TRBJ2-3
clone_size: -
d_call: TRBD2
cdr3_nt: TGCAGTGCTTCTCGACTAGCGGGAGCGGCAGATACGCAGTATTTT
cdr3_aa: CSASRLAGAADTQYF

v_call: TRBV12-3/TRBV12-4
j_call: TRBJ2-7
clone_size: many
d_call: -
cdr3_nt: TGTGCCAGCTCCCGGGATGGGGCCTACGAGCAGTACTTC
cdr3_aa: CASSRDGAYEQYF

v_call: TRBV27
j_call: TRBJ2-7
clone_size: -
d_call: TRBD1
cdr3_nt: TGTGCCAGCAGGTCCCCCGGGACAGGGGACGAGCAGTACTTC
cdr3_aa: CASRSPGTGDEQYF

v_call: TRBV28
j_call: TRBJ1-2
clone_size: many
d_call: -
cdr3_nt: TGTGCCAGCAGTTTGAAACAGATTACATTTTCGGGCTACACCTTC
cdr3_aa: CASSLKQITFSGYTF

v_call: TRBV28
j_call: TRBJ2-1
clone_size: many
d_call: -
cdr3_nt: TGTGCCAGCAGTTTAAGGGGTCCCCACGACAATGAGCAGTTCTTC
cdr3_aa: CASSLRGPHDNEQFF

v_call: TRBV2
j_call: TRBJ2-7
clone_size: -
d_call: -
cdr3_nt: TGTGCCAGCAGTGAACGTACAAAGCAGTACTTC
cdr3_aa: CASSERTKQYF

v_call: TRBV18
j_call: TRBJ2-7
clone_size: -
d_call: -
cdr3_nt: TGTGCCAGCTCACCACCTTGGCTGGGGGGCCAGCGGATCTCCTACGAGCAGTACTTC
cdr3_aa: CASSPPWLGGQRISYEQYF

v_call: TRBV28
j_call: TRBJ2-6
clone_size: few
d_call: -
cdr3_nt: TGTGCCAGCAGTCCCCTGGCTGGAGGGGCCAACGTCCTGACTTTC
cdr3_aa: CASSPLAGGANVLTF

v_call: TRBV20-1
j_call: TRBJ2-7
clone_size: -
d_call: -
cdr3_nt: TGCAGTGCTAGTGCTGACCCCTACGAGCAGTACTTC
cdr3_aa: CSASADPYEQYF

v_call: TRBV10-2
j_call: TRBJ2-3
clone_size: -
d_call: TRBD2
cdr3_nt: TGCGCCAGCAGTGCCGGTGGCGGGAGGTACGCTACGCAGTATTTT
cdr3_aa: CASSAGGGRYATQYF

v_call: TRBV7-2
j_call: TRBJ2-5
clone_size: many
d_call: -
cdr3_nt: TGTGCCAGCAGCTCCCAGACGGCACAGACCCAGTACTTC
cdr3_aa: CASSSQTAQTQYF

v_call: TRBV28
j_call: TRBJ1-6
clone_size: many
d_call: -
cdr3_nt: TGTGCCAGCAGGACGTCAGTGTCACCCCTCCACTTT
cdr3_aa: CASRTSVSPLHF

v_call: TRBV10-3
j_call: TRBJ2-7
clone_size: many
d_call: TRBD1
cdr3_nt: TGTGCCATCAGTGTTTCCGGGACAGGGTCCGAGCAGTACTTC
cdr3_aa: CAISVSGTGSEQYF

v_call: TRBV28
j_call: TRBJ1-1
clone_size: many
d_call: -
cdr3_nt: TGTGCCAGCAGTACTCCGGGGACGGGTGAAGCTTTCTTT
cdr3_aa: CASSTPGTGEAFF

v_call: TRBV20-1
j_call: TRBJ2-3
clone_size: -
d_call: -
cdr3_nt: TGCAGTGCTCGTCCAGCTTCAGATACGCAGTATTTT
cdr3_aa: CSARPASDTQYF

v_call: TRBV7-2
j_call: TRBJ2-1
clone_size: -
d_call: TRBD2
cdr3_nt: TGTGCCAGCAGCAAGACTAGCTTCTATGAGCAGTTCTTC
cdr3_aa: CASSKTSFYEQFF

v_call: TRBV7-9
j_call: TRBJ2-3
clone_size: many
d_call: -
cdr3_nt: TGTGCCAGCAGCTTAGACGCAGATACGCAGTATTTT
cdr3_aa: CASSLDADTQYF